This entry describes one T cell receptor beta chain. The data were obtained in a study of blood T cell repertoires in COVID-19. Study-level information: Italy, Spain and the United States were the sources of the convalescent and acute COVID-19 samples.

The CDR3 length is 12 residues. CDR1 is SGHTA, CDR2 FQGTGA, per germline. With 2 bases removed from V and 9 bases from J, the gap between germline ends came to 9 bases. In the original processing: Cell counts per sample came from amplifying reference gene primers. Profiling relied on immunoSEQ multiplex PCR, and the TCRdb table lists in-frame clones only, not all of them. The V and J calls and clone size were taken over from that table, and D and trimming were inferred from the DNA. The top ten hold roughly 10% of the sample, which has some 49,000 clones, roughly 85% seen once. The chain has TRBV7-3 and TRBJ2-3; tentatively, D is TRBD1 (5 bases). The receptor's source is a human donor in a cohort sampled during active COVID-19. Sequences were obtained from peripheral blood. The CDR3 here is CASSLVGETQYF. CDR3 coding DNA: TGTGCCAGCAGCTTAGTAGGGGAAACGCAGTATTTT.